These T cell receptor beta chains were read from a single sample in a study of CD8 T cells in Susac syndrome. Each CDR3 protein gets one entry after TCRdb re-called the immunoSEQ multiplex PCR reads with MiXCR. The sample records about 300,000 distinct CDR3 sequences, 85% being singletons. The sequencing input was CD8+ T cells from PBMCs. The receptors shown here come from a human donor with multiple sclerosis. CDR3s include the opening cysteine and the closing phenylalanine or tryptophan. Fields, in order: V gene, clone size, J gene, D gene, CDR3 protein, CDR3 DNA. A D gene is named only where the DNA matches it firmly. Not all rows give a size; the values are once, few, many and, for expanded clones, a class.

>TRBV7-2|NA|TRBJ1-4|NA
CASSDPNYEKLFF
TGTGCCAGCAGCGATCCGAACTATGAAAAACTGTTTTTT
>TRBV7-9|once|TRBJ1-3|TRBD1
CASSLGTGDGNTIYF
TGTGCCAGCAGCTTGGGGACAGGGGACGGAAACACCATATATTTT
>TRBV10-3|NA|TRBJ2-7|NA
CAISPDGSYEQYF
TGTGCCATCAGCCCGGACGGCTCCTACGAGCAGTACTTC
>TRBV20-1|NA|TRBJ2-1|NA
CSARDLRGESYNEQFF
TGCAGTGCTAGAGATCTGAGGGGGGAGTCCTACAATGAGCAGTTCTTC
>TRBV4-2|few|TRBJ2-3|NA
CASSLTPGGSTDTQYF
TGTGCCAGCAGCCTGACTCCTGGCGGGAGCACAGATACGCAGTATTTT
>TRBV4-1|NA|TRBJ2-7|NA
CASSQYGRGTYEQYF
TGCGCCAGCAGCCAATACGGACGGGGAACCTACGAGCAGTACTTC
>TRBV5-1|NA|TRBJ2-1|NA
CASSSMGGAGYEQFF
TGCGCCAGCAGCTCGATGGGGGGTGCCGGCTATGAGCAGTTCTTC
>TRBV10-3|few|TRBJ2-7|TRBD1
CAISGNPGGSEQYF
TGTGCCATCAGTGGAAACCCAGGGGGATCCGAGCAGTACTTC
>TRBV9|NA|TRBJ2-1|TRBD2
CASSVAGGPGEQFF
TGTGCCAGCAGCGTAGCGGGAGGGCCCGGGGAGCAGTTCTTC
>TRBV2|NA|TRBJ2-5|TRBD2
CASSELGLAGVGQETQYF
TGTGCCAGCAGTGAATTAGGACTAGCGGGAGTGGGGCAAGAGACCCAGTACTTC
>TRBV12-3/TRBV12-4|NA|TRBJ2-3|NA
CASSLGAISTDTQYF
TGTGCCAGCAGTTTAGGGGCGATTAGCACAGATACGCAGTATTTT
>TRBV7-2|once|TRBJ2-5|TRBD2
CASSFGGGFQETQYF
TGTGCCAGCAGCTTTGGGGGGGGATTCCAAGAGACCCAGTACTTC
>TRBV5-1|NA|TRBJ1-2|NA
CASSLEWTDLYRGYGYTF
TGCGCCAGCAGCTTAGAGTGGACAGACCTTTACCGGGGCTATGGCTACACCTTC
>TRBV29-1|few|TRBJ2-7|NA
CSVAGTLLYEQYF
TGCAGCGTGGCCGGGACACTACTCTACGAGCAGTACTTC
>TRBV6-5|NA|TRBJ2-7|TRBD1
CASSTFDRVREQYF
TGTGCCAGCAGTACCTTTGACAGGGTTCGCGAGCAGTACTTC
>TRBV29-1|NA|TRBJ2-7|TRBD1
CSVSDRAPYEQYF
TGCAGCGTTTCTGACAGGGCCCCCTACGAGCAGTACTTC
>TRBV5-1|NA|TRBJ1-2|NA
CASSLESGYYGYTF
TGCGCCAGCAGCTTGGAGAGCGGATACTATGGCTACACCTTC
>TRBV18|NA|TRBJ2-5|NA
CASSPLKGEETQYF
TGTGCCAGCTCACCCCTGAAGGGGGAAGAGACCCAGTACTTC
>TRBV4-3|NA|TRBJ1-2|NA
CATSSGINNYGYTF
TGCGCCACTTCCTCCGGGATAAATAACTATGGCTACACCTTC
>TRBV6-2/TRBV6-3|NA|TRBJ1-5|TRBD1
CASSGRDSPNQPQHF
TGTGCCAGCAGTGGACGGGACAGTCCCAATCAGCCCCAGCATTTT
>TRBV29-1|few|TRBJ2-1|NA
CSVEYRYNEQFF
TGCAGCGTTGAATACCGATACAATGAGCAGTTCTTC
>TRBV20-1|NA|TRBJ2-3|TRBD2
CSARDPGGAGPTDTQYF
TGCAGTGCTAGAGATCCTGGAGGAGCGGGGCCCACAGATACGCAGTATTTT
>TRBV13|NA|TRBJ2-2|NA
CASSLGQAVTGELFF
TGTGCCAGCAGCTTAGGCCAGGCTGTCACCGGGGAGCTGTTTTTT
>TRBV20-1|NA|TRBJ2-1|NA
CSAYGLVEVGNEQFF
TGCAGTGCGTACGGCTTGGTGGAGGTTGGCAATGAGCAGTTCTTC
>TRBV7-9|NA|TRBJ2-7|NA
CASSWSGSPYEQYF
TGTGCCAGCAGCTGGTCCGGGTCCCCCTACGAGCAGTACTTC
>TRBV3-1|NA|TRBJ2-1|TRBD2
CASSLLRTRAYNEQFF
TGTGCCAGCAGCCTCCTAAGGACTAGAGCTTACAATGAGCAGTTCTTC
>TRBV19|NA|TRBJ2-1|TRBD2
CASSIESAGGPYNEQFF
TGTGCCAGTAGTATAGAGTCGGCGGGAGGGCCATACAATGAGCAGTTCTTC
>TRBV4-1|few|TRBJ1-2|NA
CASSQGFGEDYGYTF
TGCGCCAGCAGCCAAGGGTTCGGCGAGGACTATGGCTACACCTTC
>TRBV6-5|once|TRBJ2-2|TRBD2
CASSYWGLAGGLTTGELFF
TGTGCCAGCAGTTACTGGGGACTAGCGGGAGGCCTAACGACCGGGGAGCTGTTTTTT
>TRBV6-5|few|TRBJ2-1|NA
CATDTGEQFF
TGTGCCACCGACACTGGGGAGCAGTTCTTC
>TRBV27|NA|TRBJ2-1|TRBD2
CATTGGTSGYNEQFF
TGTGCCACGACGGGAGGGACTAGCGGGTACAATGAGCAGTTCTTC
>TRBV19|NA|TRBJ1-1|NA
CASSMVSEAFF
TGTGCCAGTAGTATGGTGTCAGAAGCTTTCTTT
>TRBV14|NA|TRBJ2-7|NA
CASSHPVAGSIYEQYF
TGTGCCAGCAGCCACCCTGTCGCGGGATCTATCTACGAGCAGTACTTC
>TRBV2|NA|TRBJ2-7|TRBD1
CASSEGDRVYEQYF
TGTGCCAGCAGTGAGGGGGACAGGGTCTACGAGCAGTACTTC
>TRBV7-2|NA|TRBJ2-3|NA
CASSRLVRVGDTQYF
TGTGCCAGCAGCCGGCTGGTTAGGGTTGGAGATACGCAGTATTTT
>TRBV24-1|NA|TRBJ2-2|TRBD2
CATRAPGLAHTGELFF
TGTGCCACAAGAGCACCGGGACTAGCGCACACCGGGGAGCTGTTTTTT
>TRBV6-2/TRBV6-3|NA|TRBJ2-3|NA
CASSYRTGTRLGDTQYF
TGTGCCAGCAGTTACCGAACCGGGACCCGACTGGGAGATACGCAGTATTTT